The rows below give T cell receptor beta chains drawn from one sample of a study of T-cell reconstitution after alpha-beta-depleted transplantation in children. TCRdb reprocessed the PCR reads via MiXCR and lists one record per CDR3 protein. This table holds around 450,000 distinct CDR3 sequences, about 10% found once. Sequences were derived from PBMCs, sampled before TCRalphabeta/CD19-depleted stem cell transplant. Source of these receptors: a child aged 2-15 years with inherited bone marrow failure, due to receive a stem cell transplant. Both conserved end residues are part of each CDR3. D genes are given only for firm matches. Rows give clone size only sometimes, using once, few, many, or a class for an expanded clone.

v_call	clone_size	j_call	d_call	cdr3_aa	cdr3_nt
TRBV24-1	-	TRBJ2-3	TRBD1	CATMATGVTDTQYF	TGTGCCACTATGGCGACAGGGGTCACAGATACGCAGTATTTT
TRBV28	-	TRBJ2-3	TRBD1	CASSLLPLKGAYTQYF	TGTGCCAGCAGTTTATTACCCCTGAAGGGGGCTTATACGCAGTATTTT
TRBV28	many	TRBJ2-5	-	CASIGRETQYF	TGTGCCAGCATCGGGCGGGAGACCCAGTACTTC
TRBV19	-	TRBJ1-5	-	CSSRIGGSNQPQHF	TGTTCCAGTAGGATCGGGGGCAGCAATCAGCCCCAGCATTTT
TRBV3-1	many	TRBJ2-5	-	CASSQDNWAAF	TGTGCCAGCAGCCAAGATAACTGGGCTGCCTTC
TRBV7-9	many	TRBJ2-7	TRBD2	CASRLTSANYEQYF	TGTGCCAGCAGACTAACTAGCGCGAATTACGAGCAGTACTTC
TRBV20-1	many	TRBJ2-3	-	CSARDFRGQGPQYF	TGCAGTGCTAGAGATTTCAGGGGCCAGGGCCCGCAGTATTTT
TRBV5-6	few	TRBJ2-5	-	CASSFRTAPHQYF	TGTGCCAGCAGCTTCAGGACAGCCCCCCACCAGTACTTC
TRBV9	-	TRBJ2-3	TRBD2	CASSARLAGFSTDTQYF	TGTGCCAGCAGCGCCCGACTAGCGGGGTTTAGCACAGATACGCAGTATTTT
TRBV15	-	TRBJ2-6	-	CATSKSPASGANVLTF	TGTGCCACCAGCAAAAGCCCCGCCTCTGGGGCCAACGTCCTGACTTTC